A single sample is the source of the 9 T cell receptor beta chains below, sequenced in a study of OX40 agonist ivuxolimab in advanced cancers. Profiling relied on immunoSEQ multiplex PCR, and the TCRdb table lists in-frame clones only, not all of them. The sample lists 55,000 to 80,000 clones; around 90% were seen once. The sample was CD4+ or CD8+ T cells sorted from blood, taken in a trial of the OX40 agonist ivuxolimab. The receptors were sampled from an adult with an advanced solid tumor such as melanoma, head and neck, liver or kidney cancer.

The V call is TRBV7-9, the J call TRBJ2-7, with D possibly TRBD2 on 6 matching bases. The V gene lost 5 bases and the J gene lost 0 bases, with 14 bases spanning the gap. CDR3 length: 15 residues. CDR1 is SEHNR, CDR2 FQNEAQ, per germline (reference sequence). CDR3 sequence reads: CASSPDGTFSYEQYF. CDR3 sequence (DNA): TGTGCCAGCAGCCCGGACGGGACTTTCTCCTACGAGCAGTACTTC.

This clone was detected only once. The chain uses TRBV6-5 and TRBJ2-7; TRBD2 is a possible D gene (5 bases). The V gene's germline CDR1 is MNHEY and CDR2 SVGAGI. The CDR3 extends over 12 amino acids. V lost 6 bases and J lost 5, with 11 bases in between. The DNA of the CDR3 is TGTGCCAGCAGGTCTCGGGGTGACGAGCAGTACTTC. Residues: CASRSRGDEQYF.

The chain has TRBV14 and TRBJ2-1; 13 bases align to TRBD2. The V and J ends lost 5 bases and 7 bases, in that order; junction bases with no gene match: 5. Germline V gene sequence: CDR1 SGHDN, CDR2 FVKESK. The CDR3 spans 15 residues. The CDR3 DNA is TGTGCCAGCAGCATCTTACTAGCGGGAGGGAATGAGCAGTTCTTC. Translation: CASSILLAGGNEQFF.

This chain joins TRBV7-9 and TRBJ2-7; the D gene is possibly TRBD2 (5 bases). The CDR3 covers 12 residues. Trimming pared 3 bases from V and 5 bases from J, leaving 8 bases between. Germline-derived CDR1 and CDR2 are SEHNR and FQNEAQ (reference sequence). The CDR3, as DNA: TGTGCCAGCAGCTTTGGGGAGAACGAGCAGTACTTC. Protein: CASSFGENEQYF. The whole variable domain, remainder taken from reference TRBV7-9 and TRBJ2-7, is DTGVSQNPRHKITKRGQNVTFRCDPISEHNRLYWYRQTLGQGPEFLTYFQNEAQLEKSRLLSDRFSAERPKGSFSTLEIQRTEQGDSAMYLCASSFGENEQYFGPGTRLTVT.

The chain's CDR3 is CASTAESEYNEQFF. CDR3 DNA: TGTGCCAGCACAGCGGAGAGCGAATACAATGAGCAGTTCTTC. V and J are TRBV2 and TRBJ2-1, with D maybe TRBD2 (5 bases). The V end lost 7 bases, the J end lost 4 bases, and 14 bases lay between the germline ends. CDR1 and CDR2 from the germline V gene are SNHLY and FYNNEI. CDR3 length: 14 amino acids.

The V call is TRBV29-1, the J call TRBJ1-3, with unresolved D. Deletions cut 7 bases from V and 4 bases from J, with 8 bases between. CDR3 length: 11 residues. Germline assignment: CDR1 SQVTM and CDR2 ANQGSEA. CDR3 protein: CSAREGNTIYF. CDR3 DNA sequence: TGCAGCGCCCGGGAAGGAAACACCATATATTTT.

This clone showed up just a few times. This chain connects TRBV19 to TRBJ1-2; D remains ambiguous. Deletions cut 6 bases from V and 8 bases from J, with 19 bases between. The germline V gene encodes CDR1 LNHDA and CDR2 SQIVND (reference sequence). The CDR3 length is 14 residues. Here the CDR3 DNA reads TGTGCCAGTAGACCCCCCGACACCGCCTCGGGCTACACCTTC. This gives the protein CASRPPDTASGYTF.

This chain uses TRBV15 with TRBJ1-4; 7 bases are a match to TRBD1. CDR1 is LNHNV, CDR2 YYDKDF, per germline (reference sequence). Unmatched junction bases numbered 5, after V lost 0 bases and J lost 7 bases. This CDR3 is 15 amino acids long. CDR3 bases: TGTGCCACCAGCAGAGACCCCAGGGGGTTTGAAAAACTGTTTTTT. Its protein product is CATSRDPRGFEKLFF.

Points on this clone: The same CDR3 arises from other DNA sequences in this sample as well. V is TRBV5-1 and J is TRBJ2-7; no definite D call. Trimming removed 0 bases at V and 6 bases at J, with 4 bases between. Germline assignment: CDR1 SGHRS and CDR2 YFSETQ. The CDR3 loop spans 11 amino acids. The CDR3 here is CASSLGPEQYF. CDR3 coding DNA: TGCGCCAGCAGCTTGGGGCCCGAGCAGTACTTC.